These T cell receptor beta chains were read from a single sample in a study of CD8 T cells in ankylosing spondylitis. TCRdb re-derived calls from the 5' RACE reads in MiXCR, one entry per CDR3 protein. Of about 90,000 distinct CDR3 sequences in the sample, roughly 8.8% were seen once. Sequenced material: blood, either unsorted or a sorted T cell fraction (not recorded which). All receptors derive from a male donor with ankylosing spondylitis. Both conserved end residues are part of each CDR3. D genes are given only for firm matches. Rows give clone size only sometimes, using once, few, many, or a class for an expanded clone.

v_call,d_call,clone_size,j_call,cdr3_aa,cdr3_nt
TRBV5-5,TRBD2,many,TRBJ2-2,CASSLDTSGSPGELFF,TGTGCCAGCAGCTTGGATACTAGCGGGAGTCCCGGGGAGCTGTTTTTT
TRBV7-9,TRBD1,-,TRBJ2-1,CASSLGTGLNEQFF,TGTGCCAGCAGCTTAGGGACAGGGCTCAATGAGCAGTTCTTC
TRBV4-1,TRBD2,-,TRBJ2-1,CASSQATTPGTSSVEQFF,TGCGCCAGCAGCCAAGCGACAACTCCCGGGACTAGTTCCGTTGAGCAGTTCTTC
TRBV2,TRBD2,few,TRBJ2-7,CASSSMSGLDIYEQYF,TGTGCCAGCAGCTCAATGTCGGGACTAGACATCTACGAGCAGTACTTC
TRBV6-1,-,once,TRBJ1-2,CASSERAAGPDHYGYTF,TGTGCCAGCAGTGAAAGGGCCGCGGGGCCGGATCACTATGGCTACACCTTC
TRBV13,-,-,TRBJ2-5,CASSSGQSQETQYF,TGTGCCAGCAGCTCGGGACAAAGCCAAGAGACCCAGTACTTC
TRBV5-1,-,large,TRBJ2-3,CASSWSKPGSLGDTQYF,TGCGCCAGCAGCTGGAGTAAACCGGGGTCTCTGGGAGATACGCAGTATTTT
TRBV7-9,-,many,TRBJ2-1,CASSHPSGEVNNEQFF,TGTGCCAGCAGCCATCCCTCTGGGGAGGTCAACAATGAGCAGTTCTTC
TRBV12-3/TRBV12-4,-,-,TRBJ1-5,CASSFFYPTGQPQHF,TGTGCCAGCAGTTTTTTCTACCCTACTGGTCAGCCCCAGCATTTT
TRBV29-1,TRBD1,-,TRBJ2-7,CSVAGGRSSYEQYF,TGCAGCGTTGCAGGGGGCCGTAGCTCCTACGAGCAGTACTTC
TRBV12-3/TRBV12-4,-,few,TRBJ1-1,CASSLARKLEAFF,TGTGCCAGCAGTTTAGCCAGAAAACTTGAAGCTTTCTTT
TRBV5-1,TRBD2,few,TRBJ2-1,CASSLYGGAGNEQFF,TGCGCCAGCAGCTTGTACGGGGGAGCGGGGAATGAGCAGTTCTTC
TRBV4-1,-,-,TRBJ2-3,CASSQDRGIRADTQYF,TGCGCCAGCAGCCAAGATCGGGGGATTAGGGCAGATACGCAGTATTTT
TRBV29-1,-,many,TRBJ2-1,CSVEDPQRSSYNEQFF,TGCAGCGTTGAAGATCCCCAAAGGAGCTCCTACAATGAGCAGTTCTTC
TRBV21-1,-,-,TRBJ2-7,CASSKGTSSYEQYF,TGTGCCAGCAGCAAAGGGACTAGCTCCTACGAGCAGTACTTC
TRBV12-3/TRBV12-4,-,many,TRBJ1-2,CASSWAEGYTF,TGTGCCAGCAGTTGGGCAGAAGGCTACACCTTC
TRBV14,TRBD1,few,TRBJ2-1,CASSQWPGQRSDNEQFF,TGTGCCAGCAGCCAATGGCCGGGACAGAGGAGTGACAATGAGCAGTTCTTC
TRBV29-1,TRBD1,many,TRBJ2-2,CSVDLGQGAGELFF,TGCAGCGTTGATCTCGGACAGGGTGCCGGGGAGCTGTTTTTT
TRBV9,TRBD2,once,TRBJ2-1,CASSVGVAGGYEQFF,TGCGCCAGCAGCGTAGGGGTAGCGGGAGGGTATGAGCAGTTCTTC
TRBV10-2,-,few,TRBJ2-3,CASSEFQSTDTQYF,TGCGCCAGCAGTGAGTTTCAGAGCACAGATACGCAGTATTTT
TRBV12-3/TRBV12-4,-,few,TRBJ1-3,CASTRGPGNTIYF,TGTGCCAGCACCCGGGGACCTGGAAACACCATATATTTT
TRBV27,TRBD1,few,TRBJ1-6,CASRISGGFNSPLHF,TGTGCCAGCAGGATATCAGGGGGCTTTAATTCACCCCTCCACTTT
TRBV7-9,-,many,TRBJ2-4,CASSSQSDIQYF,TGTGCCAGCAGCTCACAATCGGACATTCAGTACTTC
TRBV9,TRBD1,few,TRBJ1-2,CASSQQGTGGYYGYTF,TGTGCCAGCAGCCAACAGGGGACGGGGGGGTACTATGGCTACACCTTC
TRBV20-1,TRBD2,many,TRBJ2-1,CSARDRAGAYNEQFF,TGCAGTGCTAGAGATCGGGCGGGAGCCTACAATGAGCAGTTCTTC
TRBV27,-,-,TRBJ2-2,CASRRIPRAGELFF,TGTGCCAGCAGACGTATCCCTAGGGCCGGGGAGCTGTTTTTT
TRBV27,-,-,TRBJ2-4,CTSSLGGPNIQYF,TGTACCAGCAGTTTAGGGGGGCCGAACATTCAGTACTTC